A single sample is the source of the 15 T cell receptor beta chains below, sequenced in a study of blood T cells in healthy people across ages. Sample-barcoded 5' priming and a J-beta primer mix drove a second PCR of roughly 6 to 12 cycles. TCRdb processed the 5' RACE reads anew with MiXCR; each CDR3 protein has one entry. The data contain 1.5 million to 2 million distinct CDR3 sequences, around half of them seen just once; the ten biggest clones take up less than 2.5%. The sample taken for sequencing was blood. The receptors come from a woman between 40 and 55 years old in good health.

V is TRBV6-5 and J is TRBJ1-5; TRBD1 might be the D (6 bases). Deletions cut 5 bases from V and 5 bases from J, with 16 bases between. The CDR3 totals 15 residues. The V gene's germline CDR1 is MNHEY and CDR2 SVGAGI. In DNA, the CDR3 is TGTGCCAGCAGTCCGGGACACCCGGAGGATCAGCCCCAGCATTTT. It yields the protein CASSPGHPEDQPQHF.

This clonotype occurred a few times. The V and J genes are TRBV29-1 and TRBJ2-3; D unresolved. CDR1 SQVTM and CDR2 ANQGSEA come from the germline V gene. There are 14 residues in the CDR3. V lost 4 bases and J 2 bases, leaving 13 bases between the germline ends. Here the CDR3 reads CSVVGSRSTDTQYF. The DNA of the CDR3 is TGCAGCGTTGTAGGCTCTAGGTCCACAGATACGCAGTATTTT.

The chain couples TRBV20-1 to TRBJ2-1; the D gene is possibly TRBD1 (6 bases). The CDR3 consists of 12 residues. Trimming shortened V by 2 bases and J by 7 bases, and 9 bases separated the two germline ends. Germline CDR1 is DFQATT and CDR2 is SNEGSKA (reference sequence). In DNA, the CDR3 is TGCAGTGCTAGACAGGGGAATAATGAGCAGTTCTTC. It specifies CSARQGNNEQFF.

The chain is built from TRBV27 and TRBJ1-1, with a tentative D call TRBD1 (5 bases). Trimming took 5 bases from V and 0 from J, leaving 13 bases between them. The germline V gene has CDR1 MNHEY and CDR2 SMNVEV (reference sequence). CDR3 length equals 15 residues. For the CDR3, the DNA is TGTGCCAGCAGTAGACCGGGACGGATGAACACTGAAGCTTTCTTT. Residues: CASSRPGRMNTEAFF.

The chain couples TRBV28 to TRBJ2-7, with D tentatively TRBD1 (5 bases). The CDR3 consists of 13 residues. The V and J ends lost 8 bases and 4 bases respectively, with 15 bases between them. From germline, CDR1 is MDHEN and CDR2 SYDVKM. The CDR3 region has the DNA TGTGCCAGCGATTCCCTAGGGGCTTACGAGCAGTACTTC. Amino acid sequence: CASDSLGAYEQYF. Using reference TRBV28 and TRBJ2-7 for the parts outside the CDR3, the full variable domain is DVKVTQSSRYLVKRTGEKVFLECVQDMDHENMFWYRQDPGLGLRLIYFSYDVKMKEKGDIPEGYSVSREKKERFSLILESASTNQTSMYLCASDSLGAYEQYFGPGTRLTVT.

This clonotype appeared a single time. J is TRBJ2-5 and V is TRBV20-1, with 7 bases lining up with TRBD2. The CDR3 is 13 amino acids. Germline CDR1 DFQATT, CDR2 SNEGSKA (reference sequence). V lost 0 bases to trimming and J lost 11 bases; unmatched junction nucleotides: 9. CDR3 bases: TGCAGTGCTAGAGATCCCGGGGCGCGGGAGCAGTACTTC. Translating it yields CSARDPGAREQYF.

V gene TRBV5-1 combines with J gene TRBJ2-5; D tentatively fits TRBD1 or TRBD2 (6 bases each). The CDR3 is 15 amino acids. Germline CDR1 reads SGHRS; CDR2 reads YFSETQ. The germline V and J ends were trimmed by 2 bases and 2 bases, with 13 bases remaining between them. CDR3 protein: CASSFSGQNQETQYF. CDR3 bases: TGCGCCAGCAGCTTTAGCGGACAGAATCAAGAGACCCAGTACTTC.

This chain uses TRBV28 with TRBJ1-2, with D maybe TRBD1 (5 bases). The V and J ends lost 6 bases and 3 bases respectively, with 29 bases between them. The V gene's germline CDR1 is MDHEN and CDR2 SYDVKM. This CDR3 comprises 19 residues. The CDR3 here is CASRSLPISTGDRHYGYTF. CDR3 coding DNA: TGTGCCAGCAGATCTCTCCCGATATCTACAGGTGATCGGCACTATGGCTACACCTTC.

V gene TRBV20-1 combines with J gene TRBJ2-5, with 7 positions matching TRBD1. Germline CDR1 is DFQATT and CDR2 is SNEGSKA (reference sequence). Trimming cost V 5 bases and J 4 bases; bases outside gene matches: 10. The CDR3 totals 14 residues. The CDR3 DNA follows: TGCAGTGCTTCCCCGGGACAGCAAGGAGAGACCCAGTACTTC. Amino acids: CSASPGQQGETQYF.

The chain couples TRBV7-2 to TRBJ2-7; the D gene is possibly TRBD1 (5 bases). Germline V gene sequence: CDR1 SGHTA, CDR2 FQGNSA. Trimming removed 2 bases at V and 6 bases at J, with 11 bases between. The CDR3 extends over 13 amino acids. CDR3 loop: CASSLQVGREQYF. Here the CDR3 DNA reads TGTGCCAGCAGCTTACAGGTGGGGCGCGAGCAGTACTTC.

This clonotype came up a few times. The chain carries TRBV20-1 and TRBJ1-2; a weak D match, TRBD1 (5 bases). The ends were cut back, 7 bases at V and 3 bases at J, with 6 bases in the middle. The CDR3 is 10 amino acids. Germline assignment: CDR1 DFQATT and CDR2 SNEGSKA (reference sequence). The CDR3 region has the DNA TGCAGTGGGGGGGACTATGGCTACACCTTC. Translated: CSGGDYGYTF.

This clonotype appeared a few times. The J gene is TRBJ2-1, the V gene TRBV5-1; no clear D. In germline, CDR1 is SGHRS, CDR2 YFSETQ. V was trimmed by 3 bases and J by 9 bases, leaving 10 bases between them. This CDR3 is built from 12 residues. The CDR3 DNA reads as TGCGCCAGCAGCTCCGGGCAAGGTGAGCAGTTCTTC. It codes for CASSSGQGEQFF.

There are a few counts of this clonotype. J is TRBJ2-3 and V is TRBV6-6; TRBD2 matches at 8 bases. CDR1 is MNHNY and CDR2 is SVGAGI in the germline V gene (reference sequence). The CDR3 runs 15 residues. With V trimmed by 6 bases and J by 5 bases, 10 bases remained unmatched. The CDR3 region has the DNA TGTGCCAGCAGCCTCCTCCCCGGGGGGGGAGATACGCAGTATTTT. Protein product: CASSLLPGGGDTQYF.

V usage is TRBV11-2 and J usage is TRBJ2-7, with 7 bases identical to TRBD2. Germline values: CDR1 SGHAT, CDR2 FQNNGV. Trimming took 5 bases from V and 3 from J; bases not matched to a gene: 13. CDR3 length: 16 amino acids. The CDR3 DNA sequence: TGTGCCAGCAGCCCTTCTGTTGAGTCGGGAGGCTACGAGCAGTACTTC. Translation gives CASSPSVESGGYEQYF. Full variable domain (rest looked up from reference TRBV11-2 and TRBJ2-7): EAGVAQSPRYKIIEKRQSVAFWCNPISGHATLYWYQQILGQGPKLLIQFQNNGVVDDSQLPKDRFSAERLKGVDSTLKIQPAKLEDSAVYLCASSPSVESGGYEQYFGPGTRLTVT.

The chain has TRBV7-2 and TRBJ2-1; 9 bases line up with TRBD2. This CDR3 is built from 16 residues. Germline lookup yields CDR1 SGHTA and CDR2 FQGNSA. J was trimmed by 4 bases and V by 2 bases; bases with no gene match: 6. The CDR3 nucleotides read TGTGCCAGCAGCTTATGGGGACTAGCCGGGTACAATGAGCAGTTCTTC. It yields the protein CASSLWGLAGYNEQFF.